In its sample, the clone carrying this T cell receptor beta chain was seen a few times. Its antigen is unknown. The CDR3 runs to 13 residues. CDR1 SQVTM and CDR2 ANQGSEA come from the germline V gene. V was clipped by 1 base and J by 2 bases, with 8 bases between them. The data derive from a study of T cells in Graves' hyperthyroidism and ophthalmopathy. Study observations and caveats: A model using 13 V-J features told ophthalmopathy apart from stable hyperthyroidism. Blood also showed most of the thyroid clonotypes that were expanded above 0.001.

The source material, RNA transcripts, was used to amplify TCR beta CDR3 regions. First-round RT-PCR with HTBI primers amplified the TCR CDR3 region. One entry per CDR3 protein, called by TCRdb with MiXCR from the multiplex PCR reads. There are some 800,000 distinct CDR3 sequences in the sample; over 35% occur only once, and around 9.3% lies in the top ten. Uncontrolled infection, other autoimmune disease, pregnancy or lactation excluded patients. Fresh peripheral blood, 9.5 to 10 ml of it, supplied the PBMCs. This clonotype was sampled from a man aged 18 to 29 with Graves' hyperthyroidism. Sequencing was done on a sample of blood. V usage is TRBV29-1 and J usage is TRBJ1-2; D unclear. CDR3 protein: CSVEGLGNYGYTF. CDR3 DNA sequence: TGCAGCGTTGAAGGTCTAGGGAACTATGGCTACACCTTC.